This T cell receptor beta chain emerged from a study of cytomegalovirus exposure and HLA in healthy donors. In the case of this clone: What it recognizes is unknown.

V was cut by 7 bases and J by 3 bases, with 12 bases left in between. CDR1 LNHDA and CDR2 SQIVND come from the germline V gene (reference sequence). The CDR3 runs to 13 residues. Study-wide findings and caveats: The investigators catalogued 164 TCR beta chains as cytomegalovirus-associated.

TCRdb keeps only in-frame clones here, not all; method: immunoSEQ multiplex PCR. The table shows 50,000 to 80,000 clones, with 90% to 95% occurring only once. The J gene is TRBJ1-1, the V gene TRBV19, with D possibly TRBD1 on 5 matching bases. Input material: PBMCs. The TCR originated in a woman aged 18-30 years in good health and CMV-seropositive. CDR3 bases: TGTGCCAGTACCACACAGGCTCACACTGAAGCTTTCTTT. It is translated as CASTTQAHTEAFF.